The 9 T cell receptor beta chains given below trace back to one sample, sequenced in a study of T cells in Graves' hyperthyroidism and ophthalmopathy. Authors of the study amplified TCR beta CDR3 regions from RNA transcripts. The HTBI set primed first-round TCR CDR3 RT-PCR. From the multiplex PCR reads, TCRdb called clonotypes with MiXCR, one entry per CDR3 protein. The sample lists approximately 300,000 distinct CDR3 sequences, roughly 15% seen once, with 33% in the top ten. Sequencing input: blood. The source is a man aged 30 to 39 with Graves' hyperthyroidism.

Regarding this clonotype: A read error may be the cause here, since a much bigger clone is one base away. This sequence joins TRBV7-9 and TRBJ2-7; a possible D gene is TRBD2 (5 bases). The germline CDR1 and CDR2 sequences are SEHNR and FQNEAQ (reference sequence). The CDR3 covers 14 residues. DNA of the CDR3: TGTGCCAGCAGCTTTAGGGAGACTTCCTACGAGCAGTGCTTC. Its protein product is CASSFRETSYEQCF.

This clonotype was picked up many times. As DNA, the CDR3 is TGTGCCAGCAGCCCATACAGGGACCCCGGCTACGAGCAGTACTTC. Amino acid sequence: CASSPYRDPGYEQYF. This chain links TRBV11-2 with TRBJ2-7; a weak D match, TRBD1 (6 bases). CDR1 SGHAT and CDR2 FQNNGV come from the germline V gene. This CDR3 contains 15 residues. V lost 5 bases and J lost 3, with 17 bases in between.

This clonotype has a count of ten or more. The rearrangement uses TRBV7-2 and TRBJ1-1; maybe TRBD1 (5 bases). This CDR3 comprises 16 residues. Germline-derived CDR1 and CDR2 are SGHTA and FQGNSA. V was shortened by 2 bases and J by 6 bases, with 19 bases between the two germline ends. The CDR3 bases are TGTGCCAGCAGCTTAAGGGGCCCGGAGGCTCTATCTGAAGCTTTCTTT. It specifies CASSLRGPEALSEAFF.

The chain carries TRBV9 and TRBJ2-7; D remains ambiguous. The V and J ends lost 0 bases and 5 bases respectively, with 9 bases between them. The CDR3 extends over 13 amino acids. Germline CDR1 reads SGDLS; CDR2 reads YYNGEE. The CDR3 loop is CASSVGPLDEQYF. The DNA of the CDR3 is TGTGCCAGCAGCGTAGGACCTCTTGACGAGCAGTACTTC.

The J gene is TRBJ2-3, the V gene TRBV20-1; D unclear. Germline CDR1 is DFQATT and CDR2 is SNEGSKA (reference sequence). The germline V and J ends were trimmed by 3 bases and 6 bases, with 13 bases remaining between them. The CDR3 has 13 residues. CDR3 DNA: TGCAGTGCTAGGGTCGATGCTGGGGATACGCAGTATTTT. Translated: CSARVDAGDTQYF.

There are many counts of this clonotype. The chain couples TRBV6-1 to TRBJ2-2; 7 nucleotides agree with TRBD1. With V trimmed by 5 bases and J by 4 bases, 10 bases remained unmatched. This CDR3 has 16 residues. Germline lookup yields CDR1 MNHNS and CDR2 SASEGT. CDR3 protein: CASSTRATGVTGELFF. CDR3 nucleotides: TGTGCCAGCAGTACGCGAGCCACAGGGGTCACCGGGGAGCTGTTTTTT.

This clonotype was counted many times. The gene calls are TRBV5-1 and TRBJ2-3; D gene ambiguous. With 4 bases removed from V and 6 bases from J, the gap between germline ends came to 15 bases. The length of the CDR3 is 14 residues. Germline V gives CDR1 SGHRS, CDR2 YFSETQ. This chain's CDR3 is CASSAQRPSDTQYF. The CDR3 nucleotides are TGCGCCAGCAGCGCACAAAGGCCCTCGGATACGCAGTATTTT.

The table lists this clonotype with many counts. The chain carries TRBV11-2 and TRBJ2-7; D not resolved. The CDR3 covers 12 residues. CDR1 is SGHAT and CDR2 is FQNNGV in the germline V gene. Between the trimmed V and J ends, which lost 7 bases and 6 bases, there was a span of 13 bases. This chain's CDR3 is CASTDDITEQYF. The CDR3, as DNA: TGTGCCAGCACCGACGACATTACCGAGCAGTACTTC. The whole variable domain, filled in from reference TRBV11-2 and TRBJ2-7, reads EAGVAQSPRYKIIEKRQSVAFWCNPISGHATLYWYQQILGQGPKLLIQFQNNGVVDDSQLPKDRFSAERLKGVDSTLKIQPAKLEDSAVYLCASTDDITEQYFGPGTRLTVT.

The V call is TRBV20-1, the J call TRBJ2-1; D call uncertain. The germline gives CDR1 DFQATT, CDR2 SNEGSKA (reference sequence). Trimming cost V 1 base and J 5 bases, with 9 bases left between them. This CDR3 contains 13 residues. CDR3 loop: CSARVPANNEQFF. CDR3 sequence (DNA): TGCAGTGCTAGAGTTCCAGCTAACAATGAGCAGTTCTTC.